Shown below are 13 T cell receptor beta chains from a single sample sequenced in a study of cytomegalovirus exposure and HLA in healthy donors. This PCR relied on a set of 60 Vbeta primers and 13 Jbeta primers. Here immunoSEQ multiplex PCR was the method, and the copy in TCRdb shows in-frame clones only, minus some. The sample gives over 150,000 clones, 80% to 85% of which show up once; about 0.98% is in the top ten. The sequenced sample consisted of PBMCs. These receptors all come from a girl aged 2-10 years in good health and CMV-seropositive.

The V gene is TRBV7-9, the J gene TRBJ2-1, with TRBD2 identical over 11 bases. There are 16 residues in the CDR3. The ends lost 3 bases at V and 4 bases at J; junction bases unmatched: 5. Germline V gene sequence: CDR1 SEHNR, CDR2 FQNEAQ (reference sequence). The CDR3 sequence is CASSLSRTSGYNEQFF. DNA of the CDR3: TGTGCCAGCAGCTTGTCTCGGACTAGCGGGTACAATGAGCAGTTCTTC. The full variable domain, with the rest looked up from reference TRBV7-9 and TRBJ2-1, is DTGVSQNPRHKITKRGQNVTFRCDPISEHNRLYWYRQTLGQGPEFLTYFQNEAQLEKSRLLSDRFSAERPKGSFSTLEIQRTEQGDSAMYLCASSLSRTSGYNEQFFGPGTRLTVL.

This CDR3 reads CAISEDRGTSGSYTQYF. The CDR3 DNA reads TGTGCCATCAGTGAAGATAGGGGGACTAGCGGGAGTTATACGCAGTATTTT. The chain couples TRBV10-3 to TRBJ2-3; 14 nucleotides agree with TRBD2. This CDR3 spans 17 amino acids. Germline loops: CDR1 ENHRY, CDR2 SYGVKD. With V trimmed by 3 bases and J by 7 bases, 9 bases remained unmatched.

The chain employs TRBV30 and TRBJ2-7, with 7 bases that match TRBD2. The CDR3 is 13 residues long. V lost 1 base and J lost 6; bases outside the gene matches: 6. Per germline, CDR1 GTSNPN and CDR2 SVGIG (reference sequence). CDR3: CAWSEGRAREQYF. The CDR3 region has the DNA TGTGCCTGGAGTGAGGGGAGGGCCCGCGAGCAGTACTTC. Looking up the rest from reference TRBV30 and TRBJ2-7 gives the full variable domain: SQTIHQWPATLVQPVGSPLSLECTVEGTSNPNLYWYRQAAGRGLQLLFYSVGIGQISSEVPQNLSASRPQDRQFILSSKKLLLSDSGFYLCAWSEGRAREQYFGPGTRLTVT.

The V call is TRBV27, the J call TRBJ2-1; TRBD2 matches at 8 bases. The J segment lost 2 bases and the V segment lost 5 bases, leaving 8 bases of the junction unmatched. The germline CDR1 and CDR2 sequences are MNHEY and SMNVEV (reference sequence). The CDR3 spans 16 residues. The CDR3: CASSPTSATPYNEQFF. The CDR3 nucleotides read TGTGCCAGCAGTCCGACTAGCGCAACACCCTACAATGAGCAGTTCTTC.

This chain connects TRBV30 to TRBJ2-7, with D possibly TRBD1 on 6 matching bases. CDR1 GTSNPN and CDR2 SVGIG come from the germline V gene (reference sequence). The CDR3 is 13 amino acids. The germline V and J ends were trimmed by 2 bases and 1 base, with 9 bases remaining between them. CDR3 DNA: TGTGCCTGGAGTTACGGACAGTCCTACGAGCAGTACTTC. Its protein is CAWSYGQSYEQYF.

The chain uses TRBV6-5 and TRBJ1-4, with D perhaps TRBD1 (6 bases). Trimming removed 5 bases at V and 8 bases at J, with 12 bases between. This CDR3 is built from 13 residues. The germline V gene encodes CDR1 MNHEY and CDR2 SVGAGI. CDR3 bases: TGTGCCAGCAGTCGGACAGTAAGAGAAAAACTGTTTTTT. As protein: CASSRTVREKLFF.

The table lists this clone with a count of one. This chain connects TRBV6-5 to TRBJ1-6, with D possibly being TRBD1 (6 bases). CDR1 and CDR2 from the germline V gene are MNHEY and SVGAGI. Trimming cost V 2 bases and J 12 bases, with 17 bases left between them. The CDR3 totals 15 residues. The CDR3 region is CASSYVWGGPKPLHF. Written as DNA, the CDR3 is TGTGCCAGCAGTTACGTCTGGGGGGGCCCCAAACCCCTCCACTTT.

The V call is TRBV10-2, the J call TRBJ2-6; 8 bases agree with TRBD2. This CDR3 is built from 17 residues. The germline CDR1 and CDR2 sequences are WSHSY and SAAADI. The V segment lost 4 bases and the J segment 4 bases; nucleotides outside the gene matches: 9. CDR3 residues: CASSVPGTRAGANVLTF. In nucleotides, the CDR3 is TGCGCCAGCAGTGTCCCCGGGACTAGGGCCGGGGCCAACGTCCTGACTTTC.

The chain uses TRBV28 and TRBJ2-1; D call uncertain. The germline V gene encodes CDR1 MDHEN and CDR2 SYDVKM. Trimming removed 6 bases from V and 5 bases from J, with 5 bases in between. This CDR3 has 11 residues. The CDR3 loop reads CASRANNEQFF. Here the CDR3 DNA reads TGTGCCAGCAGGGCAAACAATGAGCAGTTCTTC. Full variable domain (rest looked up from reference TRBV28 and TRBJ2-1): DVKVTQSSRYLVKRTGEKVFLECVQDMDHENMFWYRQDPGLGLRLIYFSYDVKMKEKGDIPEGYSVSREKKERFSLILESASTNQTSMYLCASRANNEQFFGPGTRLTVL.

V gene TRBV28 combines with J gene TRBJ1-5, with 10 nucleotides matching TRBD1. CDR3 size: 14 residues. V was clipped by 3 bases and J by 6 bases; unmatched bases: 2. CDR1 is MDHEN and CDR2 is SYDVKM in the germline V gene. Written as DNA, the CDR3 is TGTGCCAGCAGTTTGGGACAGGGGCTTCAGCCCCAGCATTTT. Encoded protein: CASSLGQGLQPQHF. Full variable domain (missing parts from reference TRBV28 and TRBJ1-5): DVKVTQSSRYLVKRTGEKVFLECVQDMDHENMFWYRQDPGLGLRLIYFSYDVKMKEKGDIPEGYSVSREKKERFSLILESASTNQTSMYLCASSLGQGLQPQHFGDGTRLSIL.

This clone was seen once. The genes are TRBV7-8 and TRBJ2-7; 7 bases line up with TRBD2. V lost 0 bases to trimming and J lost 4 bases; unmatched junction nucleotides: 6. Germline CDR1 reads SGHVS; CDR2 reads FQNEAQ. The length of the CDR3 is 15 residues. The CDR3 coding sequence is TGTGCCAGCAGCTTAGCGGGAGGGCCCGTTTACGAGCAGTACTTC. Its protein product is CASSLAGGPVYEQYF.

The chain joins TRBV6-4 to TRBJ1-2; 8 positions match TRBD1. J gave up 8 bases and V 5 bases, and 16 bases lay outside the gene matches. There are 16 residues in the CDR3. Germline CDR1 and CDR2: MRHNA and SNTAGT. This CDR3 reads CASSKGAQGALGGYTF. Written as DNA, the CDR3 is TGTGCCAGCAGTAAAGGGGCCCAGGGGGCCTTAGGGGGCTACACCTTC.

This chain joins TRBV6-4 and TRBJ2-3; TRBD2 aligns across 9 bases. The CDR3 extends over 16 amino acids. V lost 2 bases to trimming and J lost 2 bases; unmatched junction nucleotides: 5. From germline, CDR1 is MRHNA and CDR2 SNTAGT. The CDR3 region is CASSDGASGNTDTQYF. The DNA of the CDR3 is TGTGCCAGCAGTGACGGGGCTAGCGGGAACACAGATACGCAGTATTTT.